These 14 T cell receptor beta chains share one sample of origin, sequenced in a study of technical replicates of blood from several donors. Libraries were prepared by immunoSEQ multiplex PCR; TCRdb keeps only in-frame clonotypes and omits some of them. This table holds nearly 80,000 clones, more than 85% found once. Sequenced material: T cells isolated from PBMCs. The receptors shown here come from a human donor in good health.

The V call is TRBV30, the J call TRBJ2-5, with D possibly TRBD1 on 5 matching bases. V was pared by 5 bases and J by 2 bases, with 15 bases between. The CDR3 totals 14 residues. Germline V gene sequence: CDR1 GTSNPN, CDR2 SVGIG (reference sequence). This CDR3 reads CAWSGIESQETQYF. CDR3 nucleotides: TGTGCCTGGTCAGGGATTGAGTCACAAGAGACCCAGTACTTC. Looking up the rest from reference TRBV30 and TRBJ2-5 gives the full variable domain: SQTIHQWPATLVQPVGSPLSLECTVEGTSNPNLYWYRQAAGRGLQLLFYSVGIGQISSEVPQNLSASRPQDRQFILSSKKLLLSDSGFYLCAWSGIESQETQYFGPGTRLLVL.

V usage is TRBV30 and J usage is TRBJ1-2; the D gene is possibly TRBD1 (5 bases). The CDR3 loop spans 13 amino acids. Germline V gene sequence: CDR1 GTSNPN, CDR2 SVGIG (reference sequence). V shed 5 bases and J shed 8 bases, with 18 bases lying between them. CDR3 in DNA: TGTGCCTGGGACGGAGGGGAGGTTGACGGCTACACCTTC. Encoded protein: CAWDGGEVDGYTF.

V gene TRBV5-1 combines with J gene TRBJ2-2, with 7 bases identical to TRBD1. V lost 5 bases and J lost 0; bases outside the gene matches: 4. The germline gives CDR1 SGHRS, CDR2 YFSETQ. The CDR3 extends over 15 amino acids. The CDR3 is CASSRTGSNTGELFF. The CDR3 DNA reads TGCGCCAGCAGTCGGACAGGATCGAACACCGGGGAGCTGTTTTTT.

The chain combines TRBV9 with TRBJ2-3, with 10 bases matching TRBD1. V trimming: 1 base; J trimming: 4 bases; junction bases outside the gene matches: 3. The CDR3 consists of 15 residues. Germline lookup yields CDR1 SGDLS and CDR2 YYNGEE. The DNA for the CDR3 is TGTGCCAGCAGCGTAACGACAGGGGGCGCAGATACGCAGTATTTT. Translating gives CASSVTTGGADTQYF.

The V and J genes are TRBV5-1 and TRBJ1-2; D gene uncertain. From germline, CDR1 is SGHRS and CDR2 YFSETQ. V gave up 2 bases and J gave up 8 bases, with 13 bases separating them. The CDR3 has 13 residues. The DNA of the CDR3 is TGCGCCAGCAGCTTCGAAGTCCCTATAGGCTACACCTTC. This translates into CASSFEVPIGYTF. Full variable domain (rest looked up from reference TRBV5-1 and TRBJ1-2): KAGVTQTPRYLIKTRGQQVTLSCSPISGHRSVSWYQQTPGQGLQFLFEYFSETQRNKGNFPGRFSGRQFSNSRSEMNVSTLELGDSALYLCASSFEVPIGYTFGSGTRLTVV.

The J gene is TRBJ2-1, the V gene TRBV6-5, with TRBD2 identical over 12 bases. Unmatched junction bases numbered 3, after V lost 4 bases and J lost 8 bases. Per the germline V gene, CDR1 is MNHEY and CDR2 is SVGAGI. This CDR3 contains 14 residues. CDR3 sequence: CASSWTSGNYEQFF. The DNA for the CDR3 is TGTGCCAGCAGTTGGACTAGCGGGAACTATGAGCAGTTCTTC.

The V gene is TRBV5-4, the J gene TRBJ2-7; D unresolved. The CDR3 has 13 amino acids. Trimming cost V 0 bases and J 5 bases, with 9 bases left between them. Looked up from germline, CDR1 is SGHNT and CDR2 is YYREEE (reference sequence). The CDR3 coding sequence is TGTGCCAGCAGCTTGGGGGTCAGCGACGAGCAGTACTTC. Translating gives CASSLGVSDEQYF.

The rearrangement uses TRBV27 and TRBJ2-2; maybe TRBD1 (6 bases). The CDR3 is 14 residues long. The germline V gene has CDR1 MNHEY and CDR2 SMNVEV (reference sequence). The ends were cut back, 7 bases at V and 4 bases at J, with 13 bases in the middle. CDR3 in DNA: TGTGCCAGCACCTATACAGGGACCACCGGGGAGCTGTTTTTT. Amino acids: CASTYTGTTGELFF.

In its sample, this clone was seen once. The chain combines TRBV7-9 with TRBJ2-1; D might be TRBD2 (6 bases). Germline CDR1 and CDR2: SEHNR and FQNEAQ (reference sequence). The CDR3 is 16 residues long. Trimming took 4 bases from V and 0 from J, leaving 13 bases between them. Written as DNA, the CDR3 is TGTGCCAGCAGCTCTCCGGGACTCAGCTCCTACAATGAGCAGTTCTTC. It translates to CASSSPGLSSYNEQFF. Full variable domain (missing parts from reference TRBV7-9 and TRBJ2-1): DTGVSQNPRHKITKRGQNVTFRCDPISEHNRLYWYRQTLGQGPEFLTYFQNEAQLEKSRLLSDRFSAERPKGSFSTLEIQRTEQGDSAMYLCASSSPGLSSYNEQFFGPGTRLTVL.

The chain joins TRBV4-3 to TRBJ1-1; no definite D call. Germline CDR1 LGHNA, CDR2 YSLEER. Trimming shortened V by 0 bases and J by 1 base, and 3 bases separated the two germline ends. The CDR3 loop spans 13 amino acids. The CDR3 nucleotides are TGCGCCAGCAGCCAAGAGCGGAACACTGAAGCTTTCTTT. Encoded protein: CASSQERNTEAFF.

The chain has TRBV5-8 and TRBJ2-3, with 9 bases lining up with TRBD1. V shed 0 bases and J 5 bases; nucleotides not matched to a gene: 10. This CDR3 has 17 amino acids. Germline CDR1 reads SGHTS; CDR2 reads YDEGEE. In nucleotides, the CDR3 is TGTGCCAGCAGCTTGGCTCAAGGACAGGGGACGGGAGATACGCAGTATTTT. Protein sequence: CASSLAQGQGTGDTQYF.

The chain carries TRBV6-4 and TRBJ2-2, with D hard to call. The CDR3 covers 14 residues. CDR1 and CDR2 (germline): MRHNA, SNTAGT. V shed 4 bases and J shed 4 bases, with 10 bases lying between them. CDR3 sequence reads: CASSVSVSTGELFF. The CDR3 DNA reads as TGTGCCAGCAGTGTCTCGGTTAGCACCGGGGAGCTGTTTTTT.

The rearrangement uses TRBV11-1 and TRBJ2-1; D perhaps matches TRBD2 (5 bases). Germline V CDR1 and CDR2: SGHAT, FQDESV (reference sequence). The V end was cut by 8 bases, the J end by 8 bases, with 31 bases between. This CDR3 is 18 amino acids long. CDR3 in amino acids: CASSSSLWHGVPGDEQFF. The CDR3 nucleotides read TGTGCCAGCTCGTCTAGTCTTTGGCACGGCGTGCCCGGGGATGAGCAGTTCTTC.

The rearrangement joins TRBV19 to TRBJ2-7, with a weak D call TRBD2 (5 bases). V lost 2 bases and J lost 9, with 20 bases in between. The CDR3 covers 15 residues. From germline, CDR1 is LNHDA and CDR2 SQIVND (reference sequence). CDR3 nucleotides: TGTGCCAGTAGTATACTCGGGGTAGATACGAGCTTGCAGTACTTC. Protein: CASSILGVDTSLQYF.